This T cell receptor (beta chain) comes out of a study of blood T cell repertoires in COVID-19. Turning to the study itself: In each case, the material was cDNA or gDNA derived from T cells, B-cell-depleted T cells, or PBMCs.

The Seattle patients joined while their infection was active and were tracked longitudinally afterward. The length of the CDR3 is 17 residues. Per germline, CDR1 KGHSH and CDR2 LQKENI. J lost 3 bases, V lost 2 bases, and 9 bases had no gene match. Authors' data handling: Nucleated cell number was recorded as an estimate derived from reference gene primer amplification. The data were produced by immunoSEQ multiplex PCR, yet TCRdb's version contains in-frame clones alone and is incomplete. The DNA was the basis for D and trimming; V, J and clone size are from that table. The sample consists of around 200,000 clones, approximately 87% of them appearing once.

The rearrangement uses TRBV18 and TRBJ1-1; 10 bases fit TRBD1. Sequenced input: peripheral blood. The TCR originated in a woman between 55 and 75 years old with COVID-19, enrolled during active disease. The CDR3 nucleotides read TGTGCCAGCTCACCATGGGACAGGGGTTTGTCGGACACTGAAGCTTTCTTT. This codes for CASSPWDRGLSDTEAFF.